This T cell receptor (beta chain) was captured by sequencing in a study of cytomegalovirus exposure and HLA in healthy donors. The CDR3 runs 13 residues. V gave up 6 bases and J gave up 3 bases; unmatched junction bases: 4. CDR1 and CDR2 (germline): ENHRY, SYGVKD. This clone showed up just once. Use of 60 Vbeta and 13 Jbeta primers characterized the PCR. Data came from immunoSEQ multiplex PCR; TCRdb stores just in-frame clones and leaves some out. The table has tens of thousands of clones, around two thirds seen once. The source of this sequence is a woman between 45 and 60 years old in good health and CMV-seropositive. The rearrangement uses TRBV10-3 and TRBJ2-5; TRBD2 aligns across 7 bases. Sequenced: PBMCs. The CDR3 nucleotides are TGTGCCATCAGGGAAAGCGGGGAAGAGACCCAGTACTTC. It is translated as CAIRESGEETQYF.